The rows below give T cell receptor beta chains drawn from one sample of a study of cytomegalovirus exposure and HLA in healthy donors. Assay used: immunoSEQ multiplex PCR; TCRdb lists only in-frame clones, some missing. The sample yields about 120,000 clones, about 75% seen once. Sequenced: PBMCs. The receptors originated from a middle-aged woman in good health and CMV-seropositive. Each CDR3 is given with its conserved first and last residue. D genes are given only for firm matches. The size field is filled for only some rows; it gives once, few, many or a size class.

v_call	d_call	j_call	clone_size	cdr3_nt	cdr3_aa
TRBV7-8	TRBD1	TRBJ1-2	-	TGTGCCAGCAGCTCGAACCCGAGGAGGGACAGGGTCCAAGGGAACTATGGCTACACCTTC	CASSSNPRRDRVQGNYGYTF
TRBV11-2	TRBD2	TRBJ2-2	-	TGTGCCAGCAGCTTAACGGGAGGCGGGGAGCTGTTTTTT	CASSLTGGGELFF
TRBV5-4	TRBD1	TRBJ1-1	-	TGTGCCAGCAGCCCCGGGACAGGGATGGTCGCTGAAGCTTTCTTT	CASSPGTGMVAEAFF
TRBV5-1	-	TRBJ2-3	few	TGCGCCAGCATTGGGCAGGGTGATACGCAGTATTTT	CASIGQGDTQYF
TRBV27	-	TRBJ1-1	-	TGTGCCAGCAGCTCAGAAAAGAACACTGAAGCTTTCTTT	CASSSEKNTEAFF
TRBV11-1	-	TRBJ1-2	-	TGTGCCAGCAGCCAAGACAGAGACTATGGCTACACCTTC	CASSQDRDYGYTF
TRBV10-3	-	TRBJ1-2	-	TGTGCCATCAGTGAGTCGGGGCAGTACTATGGCTACACCTTC	CAISESGQYYGYTF
TRBV7-9	TRBD1	TRBJ1-2	few	TGTGCCAGCAGCTATCGACAGGGGGCGCACGGCTACACCTTC	CASSYRQGAHGYTF
TRBV9	-	TRBJ1-3	-	TGTGCCAGCAGCCCGATGATCGGTAGTGGAAACACCATATATTTT	CASSPMIGSGNTIYF
TRBV6-1	TRBD1	TRBJ2-4	-	TGTGCCAGCAGGAGACAGGGTCTGGACAAAAACATTCAGTACTTC	CASRRQGLDKNIQYF
TRBV28	-	TRBJ1-1	-	TGTGCCAGCAGTCCCCATAGCCTCCTGAACACTGAAGCTTTCTTT	CASSPHSLLNTEAFF
TRBV7-8	-	TRBJ1-6	-	TGTGCCAGCAGTCTCGGGACAATCAATTCACCCCTCCACTTT	CASSLGTINSPLHF
TRBV2	-	TRBJ1-5	-	TGTGCCAGCAGCCGAGAATCAGCCGAGGAGCATTTT	CASSRESAEEHF
TRBV5-4	-	TRBJ1-2	-	TGTGCCAGCAGCTTCGGGAAGGACTATGGCTACACCTTC	CASSFGKDYGYTF
TRBV5-8	-	TRBJ2-5	once	TGTGCCAGCAGCTGGCAGGGGCTTAATATGGAGACCCAGTACTTC	CASSWQGLNMETQYF
TRBV29-1	-	TRBJ1-2	-	TGCAGCGTGGCGGGGCACGAAGCTAACTATGGCTACACCTTC	CSVAGHEANYGYTF
TRBV10-3	-	TRBJ1-1	-	TGTGCCTCCAGGGCGGGAACTAGCACTGAAGCTTTCTTT	CASRAGTSTEAFF
TRBV19	-	TRBJ2-3	-	TGTGCCAGTAGTTCCAGGGATTCTCACACAGATACGCAGTATTTT	CASSSRDSHTDTQYF
TRBV6-5	-	TRBJ1-1	-	TGTGCCAGCAGTTACACCGGGACAACGAACACTGAAGCTTTCTTT	CASSYTGTTNTEAFF
TRBV2	-	TRBJ1-2	-	TGTGCCAGTGGTCGGAGAAGTGAGGTTGACCCTAGGTATGGCTACACCTTC	CASGRRSEVDPRYGYTF
TRBV30	-	TRBJ1-6	-	TGTGCCTGGAGTGTCAATAATTCACCCCTCCACTTT	CAWSVNNSPLHF
TRBV30	-	TRBJ1-2	-	TGTGCCTGGAGTGGGCTTCAGGGGTATGGCTACACCTTC	CAWSGLQGYGYTF
TRBV4-1	-	TRBJ1-1	-	TGCGCCAGCAGCCAAAGCGGCAGGGGCGACACTGAAGCTTTCTTT	CASSQSGRGDTEAFF
TRBV5-4	-	TRBJ2-3	-	TGTGCCAGCAGCTTGGCTGGGCCTAGCACAGATACGCAGTATTTT	CASSLAGPSTDTQYF